These T cell receptor beta chains were read from a single sample in a study of T cell changes during pregnancy in multiple sclerosis. The repertoire was sequenced with immunoSEQ multiplex PCR; TCRdb's copy has only in-frame clones and lacks some. The table has approximately 59,000 clones, about 93% seen once; the top ten hold over 1.2%. Sequenced material: peripheral blood, taken in the third trimester of pregnancy. Receptors originate from a female donor in good health, enrolled as a control in a pregnancy study. CDR3s include the opening cysteine and the closing phenylalanine or tryptophan. A D gene is named only where the DNA matches it firmly. Not every row has a clone size; where given, it reads once, few, many or a size class.

J gene,D gene,V gene,clone size,CDR3 DNA,CDR3 protein
TRBJ2-1,TRBD2,TRBV7-2,.,TGTGCCAGCAGCTTTTCGGGGGGATCCTACAATGAGCAGTTCTTC,CASSFSGGSYNEQFF
TRBJ2-3,.,TRBV30,.,TGTGCCTGGAGTTTTATAGATACGCAGTATTTT,CAWSFIDTQYF
TRBJ2-3,.,TRBV5-4,.,TGTGCCAGCAGCCTCCGCAGGGTTCAAAGCACAGATACGCAGTATTTT,CASSLRRVQSTDTQYF
TRBJ1-6,.,TRBV6-4,.,TGTGCCAGCGGCGCTGGGAGAAATTCACCCCTCCACTTT,CASGAGRNSPLHF
TRBJ2-7,.,TRBV30,.,TGTGCCCTCGCAGGGTCCTACGAGCAGTACTTC,CALAGSYEQYF
TRBJ1-2,.,TRBV4-3,.,TGCGCCAGCAGCCAAGATCGAACGGGGAACTATGGCTACACCTTC,CASSQDRTGNYGYTF
TRBJ2-3,TRBD2,TRBV6-4,.,TGTGCCAGCAGTGACTCCGGGGGTAGCGGGGGCACAGATACGCAGTATTTT,CASSDSGGSGGTDTQYF
TRBJ2-2,.,TRBV29-1,.,TGCAGCGTCCGACAGAAACCGAACACCGGGGAGCTGTTTTTT,CSVRQKPNTGELFF
TRBJ2-5,TRBD2,TRBV7-2,.,TGTGCCAGCAGCCCCGGGGGGGCGGTAGAGACCCAGTACTTC,CASSPGGAVETQYF
TRBJ1-1,.,TRBV30,.,TGTGCCTGGAGTGTACGCGGGGGGGGTCACACTGAAGCTTTCTTT,CAWSVRGGGHTEAFF
TRBJ1-5,.,TRBV7-6,.,TGTGCCAGCAGCTTACAAGGGCAGGGTAATCAGCCCCAGCATTTT,CASSLQGQGNQPQHF
TRBJ1-5,TRBD1,TRBV9,.,TGTGCCAGCAGCGGACAGGGAAGCAATCAGCCCCAGCATTTT,CASSGQGSNQPQHF
TRBJ2-7,TRBD1,TRBV6-5,.,TGTGCCAGCAGGGGACAGGGGGCAGGCGAGCAGTACTTC,CASRGQGAGEQYF
TRBJ1-2,.,TRBV25-1,once,TGTGCCAGCAGTGAGGAGGGCTACACCTTC,CASSEEGYTF
TRBJ2-7,.,TRBV5-1,.,TGCGCCAGCAGCTTGGGTGGACTTCTCTCCTACGAGCAGTACTTC,CASSLGGLLSYEQYF
TRBJ1-4,TRBD1,TRBV4-3,.,TGCGCCAGCAGCCAAGATTATAGGGGGCGCGATGAAAAACTGTTTTTT,CASSQDYRGRDEKLFF
TRBJ1-5,.,TRBV7-9,.,TGTGCCAGCAGCTTCGACAGTGGAAATCAGCCCCAGCATTTT,CASSFDSGNQPQHF
TRBJ2-4,TRBD1,TRBV15,.,TGTGCCACCAGCAGACCCTTGGGACAGGGAGGGAACATTCAGTACTTC,CATSRPLGQGGNIQYF
TRBJ2-1,.,TRBV18,.,TGTGCCAGCTCAGAGCGTACTCCCTCTACCAATGAGCAGTTCTTC,CASSERTPSTNEQFF
TRBJ2-7,TRBD2,TRBV5-1,few,TGCGCCAGCCGGACTAGCGGGGACTCCTACGAGCAGTACTTC,CASRTSGDSYEQYF
TRBJ2-5,TRBD2,TRBV7-9,.,TGTGCCAGCAGCCCGCCCCGAGCGGGGGGCGGGGAGACCCAGTACTTC,CASSPPRAGGGETQYF
TRBJ1-1,.,TRBV5-1,medium-sized,TGCGCCAGCAGCGGGGAGGCGTCCGACACTGAAGCTTTCTTT,CASSGEASDTEAFF
TRBJ1-2,.,TRBV4-3,.,TGCGCCAGCAGCCAAGAAGGGGGGGGGATTGGGGGCTACACCTTC,CASSQEGGGIGGYTF
TRBJ2-5,TRBD1,TRBV4-1,.,TGCGCCAGCAGCCAAGTCCCCGGACAGGGGGTGACCCAGTACTTC,CASSQVPGQGVTQYF
TRBJ1-5,.,TRBV6-6,.,TGTGCCAGCAGTTACCCTGCGGGGGCAACCGCTCAGCCCCAGCATTTT,CASSYPAGATAQPQHF
TRBJ2-1,.,TRBV7-9,.,TGTGCCAGCAGCCCCAAGTATAGCTCCTACAATGAGCAGTTCTTC,CASSPKYSSYNEQFF
TRBJ1-1,TRBD1,TRBV4-1,.,TGCGCCAGCAGCCCCAGACAGGGTGGCCCTGAAGCTTTCTTT,CASSPRQGGPEAFF
TRBJ1-1,.,TRBV6-5,once,TGTGCCAGCAGTTACGCCGAGCGAAGGCTGAACACTGAAGCTTTCTTT,CASSYAERRLNTEAFF
TRBJ2-1,.,TRBV11-3,.,TGTGCCAGCAGCTCCACGGCAGGGTCAAATGAGCAGTTCTTC,CASSSTAGSNEQFF
TRBJ2-3,.,TRBV27,.,TGTGCCAGCCGACTTGGAGGTTCGCAGTATTTT,CASRLGGSQYF
TRBJ2-2,TRBD2,TRBV6-1,.,TGTGCCAGCATGATTAGCGGGGGGATGGGGGAGCTGTTTTTT,CASMISGGMGELFF
TRBJ1-5,.,TRBV7-2,.,TGTGCCAGCAGCCCAAATCGCGGCGATCAGCCCCAGCATTTT,CASSPNRGDQPQHF
TRBJ1-2,.,TRBV20-1,.,TGCAGTCTGGCGGGGTCAAGTGGCTACACCTTC,CSLAGSSGYTF
TRBJ2-7,TRBD1,TRBV6-7,.,TGTGCCAGCAGCCACTCGGCGGGACAGGGGAGGTCCAGCTCCTACGAGCAGTACTTC,CASSHSAGQGRSSSYEQYF
TRBJ1-4,.,TRBV5-8,.,TGTGCCAGCAGCACTTCATCAGGGGACGAAAAACTGTTTTTT,CASSTSSGDEKLFF
TRBJ2-7,.,TRBV4-3,.,TGCGCCAGCAGCCAAGTCCAGGGGCGGGTCGAGCAGTACTTC,CASSQVQGRVEQYF
TRBJ2-6,TRBD2,TRBV7-9,once,TGTGCCAGCAGCTTAGCGCGGGGGGGCTCTGGGGCCAACGTCCTGACTTTC,CASSLARGGSGANVLTF
TRBJ1-1,.,TRBV7-3,.,TGTGCCAGCAGCCCGAGGGCTTTCTTT,CASSPRAFF
TRBJ2-7,TRBD1,TRBV27,.,TGTGCCAGCAGCACGCCCTTGCGACAGGGTACCTCCTGGGAGCAGTACTTC,CASSTPLRQGTSWEQYF